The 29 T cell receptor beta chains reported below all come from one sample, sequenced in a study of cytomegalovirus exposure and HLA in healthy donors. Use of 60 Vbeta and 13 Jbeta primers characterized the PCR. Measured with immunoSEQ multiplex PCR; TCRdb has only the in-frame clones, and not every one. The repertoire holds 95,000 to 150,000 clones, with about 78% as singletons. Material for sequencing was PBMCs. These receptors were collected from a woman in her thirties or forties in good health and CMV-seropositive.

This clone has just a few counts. CDR3 sequence: CASSPGQNTDTQYF. CDR3 bases: TGTGCCAGCAGTCCGGGACAGAACACAGATACGCAGTATTTT. The V and J genes are TRBV6-1 and TRBJ2-3, with TRBD1 matching over 7 bases. Trimming removed 5 bases from V and 2 bases from J; junction bases left unmatched: 4. The CDR3 contains 14 residues. Germline CDR1 is MNHNS and CDR2 is SASEGT.

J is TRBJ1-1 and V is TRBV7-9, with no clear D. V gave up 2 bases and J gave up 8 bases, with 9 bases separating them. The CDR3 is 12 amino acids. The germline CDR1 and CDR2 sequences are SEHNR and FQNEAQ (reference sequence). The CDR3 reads CASSLISAEAFF. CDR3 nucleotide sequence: TGTGCCAGCAGCTTAATAAGCGCGGAAGCTTTCTTT.

In DNA form, the CDR3 reads TGTGCCAGCAGCTTAGCGCAGGGACAGGGATCCTGGAATTCACCCCTCCACTTT. The encoded protein is CASSLAQGQGSWNSPLHF. This chain connects TRBV7-2 to TRBJ1-6; 9 bases map to TRBD1. Germline V gene sequence: CDR1 SGHTA, CDR2 FQGNSA. The trim removed 0 bases at V and 7 bases at J, leaving 10 bases unmatched. The CDR3 totals 18 residues.

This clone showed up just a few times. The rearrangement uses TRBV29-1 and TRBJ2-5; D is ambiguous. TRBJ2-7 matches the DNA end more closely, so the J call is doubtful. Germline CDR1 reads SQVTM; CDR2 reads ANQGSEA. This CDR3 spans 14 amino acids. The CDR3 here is CSVDGPSGASEQYF. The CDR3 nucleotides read TGCAGCGTTGATGGGCCAAGTGGCGCATCCGAGCAGTACTTC.

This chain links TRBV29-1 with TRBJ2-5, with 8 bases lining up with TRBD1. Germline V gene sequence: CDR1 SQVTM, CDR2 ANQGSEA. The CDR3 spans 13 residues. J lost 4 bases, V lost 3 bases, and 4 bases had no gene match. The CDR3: CSVERTGLETQYF. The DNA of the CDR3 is TGCAGCGTTGAGAGGACAGGGTTAGAGACCCAGTACTTC.

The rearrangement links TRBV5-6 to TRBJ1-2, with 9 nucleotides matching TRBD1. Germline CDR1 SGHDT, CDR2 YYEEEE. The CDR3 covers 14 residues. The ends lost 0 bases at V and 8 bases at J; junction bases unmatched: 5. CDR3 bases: TGTGCCAGCAGCTTGGTACAGGGGGCATGGGGCTACACCTTC. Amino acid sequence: CASSLVQGAWGYTF.

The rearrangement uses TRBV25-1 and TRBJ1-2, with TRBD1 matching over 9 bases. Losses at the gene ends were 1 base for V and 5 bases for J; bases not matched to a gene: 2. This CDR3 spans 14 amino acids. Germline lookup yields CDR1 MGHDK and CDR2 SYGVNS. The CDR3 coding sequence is TGTGCCAGCAGTGAATGGGGGACAGGGTATGGCTACACCTTC. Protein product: CASSEWGTGYGYTF.

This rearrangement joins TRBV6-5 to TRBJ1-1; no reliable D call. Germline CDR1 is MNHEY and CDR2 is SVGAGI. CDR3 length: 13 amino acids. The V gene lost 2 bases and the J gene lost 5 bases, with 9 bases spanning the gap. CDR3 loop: CASSYGERTEAFF. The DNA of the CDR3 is TGTGCCAGCAGTTACGGGGAGAGAACTGAAGCTTTCTTT.

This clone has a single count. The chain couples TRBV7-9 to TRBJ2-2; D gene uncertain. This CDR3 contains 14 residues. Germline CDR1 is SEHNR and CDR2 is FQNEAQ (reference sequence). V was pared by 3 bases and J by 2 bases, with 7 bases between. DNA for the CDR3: TGTGCCAGCAGCTTTACAATTAACACCGGGGAGCTGTTTTTT. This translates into CASSFTINTGELFF.

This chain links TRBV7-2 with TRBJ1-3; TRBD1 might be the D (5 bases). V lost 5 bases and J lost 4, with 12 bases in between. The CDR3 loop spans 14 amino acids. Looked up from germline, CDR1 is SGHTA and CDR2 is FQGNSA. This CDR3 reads CASSGGGAGNTIYF. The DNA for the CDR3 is TGTGCCAGCAGCGGCGGAGGGGCAGGAAACACCATATATTTT.

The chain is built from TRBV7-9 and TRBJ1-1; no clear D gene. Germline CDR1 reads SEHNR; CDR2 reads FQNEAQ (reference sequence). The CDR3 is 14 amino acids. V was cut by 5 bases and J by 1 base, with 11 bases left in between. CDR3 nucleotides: TGTGCCAGCAGCATACTCGACAAGAACACTGAAGCTTTCTTT. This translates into CASSILDKNTEAFF.

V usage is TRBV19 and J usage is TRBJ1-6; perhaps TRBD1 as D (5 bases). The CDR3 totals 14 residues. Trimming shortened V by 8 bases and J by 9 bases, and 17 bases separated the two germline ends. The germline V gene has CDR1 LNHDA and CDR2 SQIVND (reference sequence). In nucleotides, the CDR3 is TGTGCCAGTGAAGGCAGGGTCGTAGGTTCACCCCTCCACTTT. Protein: CASEGRVVGSPLHF.

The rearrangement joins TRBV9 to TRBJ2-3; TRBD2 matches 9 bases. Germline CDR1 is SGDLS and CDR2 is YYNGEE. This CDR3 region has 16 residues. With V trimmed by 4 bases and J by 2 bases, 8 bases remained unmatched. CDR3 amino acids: CASSFRSGGITDTQYF. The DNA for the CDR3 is TGTGCCAGCAGCTTTAGGAGCGGGGGGATCACAGATACGCAGTATTTT.

The CDR3 sequence: CASSETGTSGSYEQYF. The CDR3 bases are TGTGCCAGCAGTGAAACCGGGACTAGCGGGTCCTACGAGCAGTACTTC. The chain joins TRBV2 to TRBJ2-7, with 12 positions matching TRBD2. Germline CDR1 is SNHLY and CDR2 is FYNNEI. J lost 1 base, V lost 2 bases, and 3 bases had no gene match. The CDR3 extends over 16 amino acids.

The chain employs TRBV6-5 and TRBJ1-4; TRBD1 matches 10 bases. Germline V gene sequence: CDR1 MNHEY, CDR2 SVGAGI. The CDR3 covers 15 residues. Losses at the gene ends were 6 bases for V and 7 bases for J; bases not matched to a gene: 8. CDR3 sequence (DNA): TGTGCCAGCAGCCCCTCGCGGGACAGGGGTGAAAAACTGTTTTTT. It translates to CASSPSRDRGEKLFF.

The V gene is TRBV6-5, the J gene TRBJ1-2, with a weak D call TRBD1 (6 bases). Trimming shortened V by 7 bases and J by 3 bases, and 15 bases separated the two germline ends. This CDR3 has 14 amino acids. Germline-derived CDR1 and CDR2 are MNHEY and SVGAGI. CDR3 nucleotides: TGTGCCAGCACCCAGGGGCAGGGCCACTATGGCTACACCTTC. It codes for CASTQGQGHYGYTF.

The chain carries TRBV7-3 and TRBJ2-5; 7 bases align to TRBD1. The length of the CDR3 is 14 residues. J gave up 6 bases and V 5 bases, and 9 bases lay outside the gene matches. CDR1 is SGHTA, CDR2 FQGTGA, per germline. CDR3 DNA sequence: TGTGCCAGCAGCCCCAAAGGGGGCGCAAAGACCCAGTACTTC. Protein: CASSPKGGAKTQYF.

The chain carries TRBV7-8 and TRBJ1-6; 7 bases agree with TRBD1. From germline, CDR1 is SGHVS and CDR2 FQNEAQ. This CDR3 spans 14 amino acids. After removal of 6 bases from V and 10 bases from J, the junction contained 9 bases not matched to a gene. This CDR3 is CASRSTGRGSPLHF. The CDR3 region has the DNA TGTGCCAGCAGATCGACAGGGAGAGGATCACCCCTCCACTTT.

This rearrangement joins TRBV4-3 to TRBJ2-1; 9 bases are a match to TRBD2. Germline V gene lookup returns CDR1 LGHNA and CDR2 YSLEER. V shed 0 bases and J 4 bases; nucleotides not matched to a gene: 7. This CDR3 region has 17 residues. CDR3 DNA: TGCGCCAGCAGCCAAGATCTAGCGGGGAGATATTACAATGAGCAGTTCTTC. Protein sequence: CASSQDLAGRYYNEQFF.

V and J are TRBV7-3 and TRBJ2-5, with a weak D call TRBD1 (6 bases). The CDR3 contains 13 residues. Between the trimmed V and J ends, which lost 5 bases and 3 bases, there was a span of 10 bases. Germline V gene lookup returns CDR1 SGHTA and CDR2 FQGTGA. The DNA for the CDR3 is TGTGCCAGCAGCCGGACAGTAGAAGAGACCCAGTACTTC. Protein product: CASSRTVEETQYF. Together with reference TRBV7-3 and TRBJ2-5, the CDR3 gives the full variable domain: GAGVSQTPSNKVTEKGKYVELRCDPISGHTALYWYRQSLGQGPEFLIYFQGTGAADDSGLPNDRFFAVRPEGSVSTLKIQRTERGDSAVYLCASSRTVEETQYFGPGTRLLVL.

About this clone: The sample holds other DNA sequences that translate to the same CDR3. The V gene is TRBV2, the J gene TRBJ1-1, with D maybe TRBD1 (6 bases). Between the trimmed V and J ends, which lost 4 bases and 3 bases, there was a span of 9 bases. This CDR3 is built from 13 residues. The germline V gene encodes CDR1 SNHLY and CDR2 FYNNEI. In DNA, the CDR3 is TGTGCCAGCAGTGGGGGGCGTGACACTGAAGCTTTCTTT. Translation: CASSGGRDTEAFF.

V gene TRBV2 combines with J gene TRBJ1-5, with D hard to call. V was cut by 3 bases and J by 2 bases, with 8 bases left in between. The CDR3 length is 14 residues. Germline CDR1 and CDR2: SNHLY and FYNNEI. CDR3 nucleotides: TGTGCCAGCAGTGACCTCACGGGCAATCAGCCCCAGCATTTT. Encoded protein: CASSDLTGNQPQHF.

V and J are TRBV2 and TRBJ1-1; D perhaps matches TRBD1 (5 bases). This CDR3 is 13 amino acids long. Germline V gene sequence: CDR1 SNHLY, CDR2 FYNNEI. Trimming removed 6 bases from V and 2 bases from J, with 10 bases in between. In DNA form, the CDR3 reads TGTGCCAGCAGCAGCGACAGTAACACTGAAGCTTTCTTT. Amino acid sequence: CASSSDSNTEAFF.

The CDR3 spells CASSPQGAGNQPQHF. The CDR3 nucleotides are TGTGCCAGCAGTCCCCAGGGGGCTGGCAATCAGCCCCAGCATTTT. J is TRBJ1-5 and V is TRBV2; TRBD1 matches at 8 bases. Trimming at V came to 5 bases and at J to 2 bases, leaving 5 bases not matched to a gene. Germline V gene data show CDR1 as SNHLY and CDR2 as FYNNEI. The CDR3 is 15 amino acids.

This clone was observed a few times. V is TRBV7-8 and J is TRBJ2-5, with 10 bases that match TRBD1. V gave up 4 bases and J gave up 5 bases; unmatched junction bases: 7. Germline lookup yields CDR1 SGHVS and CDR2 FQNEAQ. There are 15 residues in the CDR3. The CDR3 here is CASSSRQGAGETQYF. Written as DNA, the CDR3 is TGTGCCAGCAGCTCTCGACAGGGGGCGGGGGAGACCCAGTACTTC.

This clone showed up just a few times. For the CDR3, the DNA is TGTGCCAGCAGTTACCAACAGGGACCTAATGAAAAACTGTTTTTT. This translates into CASSYQQGPNEKLFF. This sequence joins TRBV6-5 and TRBJ1-4, with D possibly being TRBD1 (6 bases). This CDR3 region has 15 residues. V lost 2 bases and J lost 3, with 10 bases in between. Germline CDR1 MNHEY, CDR2 SVGAGI.

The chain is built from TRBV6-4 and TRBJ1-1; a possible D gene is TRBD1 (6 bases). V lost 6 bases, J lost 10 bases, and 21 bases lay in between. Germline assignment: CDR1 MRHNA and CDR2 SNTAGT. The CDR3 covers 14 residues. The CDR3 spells CASSPRGGIGGAFF. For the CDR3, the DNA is TGTGCCAGCAGCCCTCGAGGGGGAATCGGTGGAGCTTTCTTT.

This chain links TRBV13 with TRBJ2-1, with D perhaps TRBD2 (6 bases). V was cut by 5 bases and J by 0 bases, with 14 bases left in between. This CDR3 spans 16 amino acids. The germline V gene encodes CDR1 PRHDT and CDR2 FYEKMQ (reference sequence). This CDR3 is CASSLPSGGSYNEQFF. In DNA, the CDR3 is TGTGCCAGCAGCCTCCCCTCCGGGGGCTCCTACAATGAGCAGTTCTTC.

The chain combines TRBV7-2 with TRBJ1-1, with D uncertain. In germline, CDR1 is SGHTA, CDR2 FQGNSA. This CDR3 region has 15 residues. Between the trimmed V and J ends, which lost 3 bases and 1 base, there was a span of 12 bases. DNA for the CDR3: TGTGCCAGCAGCTTTGTCGGCCTAGAGAACACTGAAGCTTTCTTT. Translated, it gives CASSFVGLENTEAFF.